Listed below are T cell receptor beta chains from one sample, sequenced in a study of OX40 agonist ivuxolimab in advanced cancers. Produced via immunoSEQ multiplex PCR; TCRdb's table is partial and in-frame only. In the table there are 55,000 to 75,000 clones, 85% to 90% of which are singletons. Sequenced here: CD4+ or CD8+ T cells sorted from blood, sampled in a trial of the OX40 agonist ivuxolimab. Receptors were obtained from an adult with an advanced solid tumor such as melanoma, head and neck, liver or kidney cancer. Each CDR3 is given with its conserved first and last residue. The D gene is left open where the match is weak. Clone sizes are given selectively: once, few, many, or a class where the clone is expanded.

size: NA
J: TRBJ1-5
V: TRBV5-4
D: TRBD1
DNA: TGTGCCAGCAACCTAAGGGGGCATAGTCAGCCCCAGCATTTT
CDR3: CASNLRGHSQPQHF

size: NA
J: TRBJ2-5
V: TRBV4-1
D: TRBD1
DNA: TGCGCCAGCAGGAGGACAGGCCAAGAGACCCAGTACTTC
CDR3: CASRRTGQETQYF

size: NA
J: TRBJ2-5
V: TRBV9
D: NA
DNA: TGTGCCAGCAGCGTAGATAAGCGCCCCGCGGAGACCCAGTACTTC
CDR3: CASSVDKRPAETQYF

size: NA
J: TRBJ2-2
V: TRBV30
D: NA
DNA: TGTGCCTGGAGTGTACGGAACGGGGAGCTGTTTTTT
CDR3: CAWSVRNGELFF

size: once
J: TRBJ1-3
V: TRBV18
D: NA
DNA: TGTGCCAGCTCACCGCCACAGGGTGGGAGTGGAAACACCATATATTTT
CDR3: CASSPPQGGSGNTIYF

size: NA
J: TRBJ1-1
V: TRBV5-1
D: TRBD1
DNA: TGCGCCAGCAGCCTGATAGGGACAGACATGAACACTGAAGCTTTCTTT
CDR3: CASSLIGTDMNTEAFF

size: NA
J: TRBJ2-1
V: TRBV25-1
D: TRBD2
DNA: TGTGCCAGCAGGATAGCGGGAGGCGACTACAATGAGCAGTTCTTC
CDR3: CASRIAGGDYNEQFF

size: NA
J: TRBJ1-5
V: TRBV19
D: TRBD1
DNA: TGTGCCAGTAGTCCAGACGGGGTAGGGGGCCAGCCCCAGCATTTT
CDR3: CASSPDGVGGQPQHF

size: NA
J: TRBJ2-1
V: TRBV6-5
D: NA
DNA: TGTGCCAGCAGCTCCGGTTGGGGTGAGCAGTTCTTC
CDR3: CASSSGWGEQFF

size: NA
J: TRBJ2-1
V: TRBV9
D: TRBD1
DNA: TGTGCCAGCAGCGTCACCGCCGGACAGGGACTCAATGAGCAGTTCTTC
CDR3: CASSVTAGQGLNEQFF

size: few
J: TRBJ1-2
V: TRBV9
D: NA
DNA: TGTGCCAGCAGCAGGGCCCACTATGGCTACACCTTC
CDR3: CASSRAHYGYTF

size: NA
J: TRBJ2-5
V: TRBV5-1
D: NA
DNA: TGCGCCAGCAGTGCAAGGTACCAAGAGACCCAGTACTTC
CDR3: CASSARYQETQYF

size: NA
J: TRBJ2-3
V: TRBV19
D: NA
DNA: TGTGCCAGTAGTAGTTTAAGGAGCACAGATACGCAGTATTTT
CDR3: CASSSLRSTDTQYF

size: NA
J: TRBJ2-1
V: TRBV19
D: NA
DNA: TGTGCCAGTAAGGGGGTCTACAATGAGCAGTTCTTC
CDR3: CASKGVYNEQFF

size: NA
J: TRBJ2-2
V: TRBV9
D: TRBD2
DNA: TGTGCCAGGCCGACTAGCGGGAGTTGGGGGAACACCGGGGAGCTGTTTTTT
CDR3: CARPTSGSWGNTGELFF

size: NA
J: TRBJ1-2
V: TRBV5-6
D: NA
DNA: TGTGCCAGCAGCTTGGCCCGGGGTTACTATGGCTACACCTTC
CDR3: CASSLARGYYGYTF

size: NA
J: TRBJ2-5
V: TRBV4-3
D: TRBD1
DNA: TGCGCCAGCAGCCAAGGACAGGGCGGGGAGACCCAGTACTTC
CDR3: CASSQGQGGETQYF

size: NA
J: TRBJ2-5
V: TRBV5-1
D: NA
DNA: TGCGCCAGCAGCCGGGACACCTCGGAGACCCAGTACTTC
CDR3: CASSRDTSETQYF

size: NA
J: TRBJ2-2
V: TRBV18
D: NA
DNA: TGTGCCAGCTCACCACAGGGGGTGAACACCGGGGAGCTGTTTTTT
CDR3: CASSPQGVNTGELFF

size: NA
J: TRBJ2-1
V: TRBV9
D: NA
DNA: TGTGCCAGCAGCGTAGCTGACGGGCGGGTCTACAATGAGCAGTTCTTC
CDR3: CASSVADGRVYNEQFF

size: NA
J: TRBJ2-1
V: TRBV6-6
D: TRBD2
DNA: TGTGCCAGCAGTTACTCGTTAACTAGCGGGAGTTATGAGCAGTTCTTC
CDR3: CASSYSLTSGSYEQFF

size: NA
J: TRBJ2-2
V: TRBV2
D: TRBD2
DNA: TGTGCCAACGGACTAGCGGGAGGGAAGGGGGAGCTGTTTTTT
CDR3: CANGLAGGKGELFF

size: NA
J: TRBJ2-7
V: TRBV6-5
D: TRBD1
DNA: TGTGCCAGCAGTTATGGGAACAGGGGAAACGAGCAGTACTTC
CDR3: CASSYGNRGNEQYF

size: NA
J: TRBJ2-1
V: TRBV4-2
D: NA
DNA: TGTGCCAGCAGCCGATTAAGCTCCTACAATGAGCAGTTCTTC
CDR3: CASSRLSSYNEQFF

size: NA
J: TRBJ2-7
V: TRBV18
D: NA
DNA: TGTGCCAGCTCACCCACCGAACCCTACGAGCAGTACTTC
CDR3: CASSPTEPYEQYF

size: NA
J: TRBJ1-3
V: TRBV7-9
D: NA
DNA: TGTGCCAGCAGCCCTGGAAACACCATATATTTT
CDR3: CASSPGNTIYF

size: NA
J: TRBJ1-1
V: TRBV6-5
D: TRBD1
DNA: TGTGCCAGCAGTTACTCGGCAGGGACAGGGTCTGAAGCTTTCTTT
CDR3: CASSYSAGTGSEAFF

size: once
J: TRBJ2-1
V: TRBV29-1
D: TRBD2
DNA: TGCAGCGTTGAACTAGCGGGTACCTATGAGCAGTTCTTC
CDR3: CSVELAGTYEQFF

size: NA
J: TRBJ1-5
V: TRBV27
D: NA
DNA: TGTGCCAGCAGTTCCCCAGGGAGACAGCCCCAGCATTTT
CDR3: CASSSPGRQPQHF

size: NA
J: TRBJ2-2
V: TRBV7-3
D: TRBD2
DNA: TGTGCCAGCAGAGAGACTAGCGGGAGGCTCAGCGGGGAGCTGTTTTTT
CDR3: CASRETSGRLSGELFF

size: few
J: TRBJ1-1
V: TRBV27
D: NA
DNA: TGTGCCAGCAGTAAGAACACTGAAGCTTTCTTT
CDR3: CASSKNTEAFF

size: NA
J: TRBJ1-5
V: TRBV13
D: TRBD1
DNA: TGTGCCAGCAGCCAGACAGGGGGATGGAATCAGCCCCAGCATTTT
CDR3: CASSQTGGWNQPQHF

size: NA
J: TRBJ2-2
V: TRBV23-1
D: TRBD1
DNA: TGCGCCAGCAGGAGGCGGGACAGGGACAACACCGGGGAGCTGTTTTTT
CDR3: CASRRRDRDNTGELFF

size: NA
J: TRBJ2-3
V: TRBV7-8
D: TRBD1
DNA: TGTGCCAGCAGCTTAACCATCACCGGGACAGGGACAGATACGCAGTATTTT
CDR3: CASSLTITGTGTDTQYF

size: NA
J: TRBJ2-3
V: TRBV14
D: NA
DNA: TGTGCCAGCAGCCAAGATCCAGGACTTCTGGGAGTTACGCAGTATTTT
CDR3: CASSQDPGLLGVTQYF

size: NA
J: TRBJ2-1
V: TRBV11-3
D: TRBD2
DNA: TGTGCCAGCAGCTTAGCCCCGACTAGCGGGATGAGGGATGAGCAGTTCTTC
CDR3: CASSLAPTSGMRDEQFF

size: NA
J: TRBJ1-2
V: TRBV30
D: NA
DNA: TGTGCCTGGATTTCCAAAGCCTCTAGCTATGGCTACACCTTC
CDR3: CAWISKASSYGYTF

size: NA
J: TRBJ1-1
V: TRBV4-3
D: TRBD1
DNA: TGCGCCAGCAGCCATGGGGGACAGTCCTACACTGAAGCTTTCTTT
CDR3: CASSHGGQSYTEAFF

size: NA
J: TRBJ1-2
V: TRBV19
D: NA
DNA: TGTGCCAGTAGGACACCAGCTAACTATGGCTACACCTTC
CDR3: CASRTPANYGYTF

size: NA
J: TRBJ1-1
V: TRBV7-2
D: NA
DNA: TGTGCCAGCACGGGTTGGGGGGCGAGCACTGAAGCTTTCTTT
CDR3: CASTGWGASTEAFF

size: NA
J: TRBJ2-3
V: TRBV6-4
D: TRBD2
DNA: TGTGCCAGCAGTGCACTCCTAGCGGGAGGGCCTCTAGGGACAGATACGCAGTATTTT
CDR3: CASSALLAGGPLGTDTQYF

size: NA
J: TRBJ1-2
V: TRBV5-1
D: NA
DNA: TGCGCCAGCAGCTTGAGCACAGGTGGTTTTGGCTACACCTTC
CDR3: CASSLSTGGFGYTF

size: NA
J: TRBJ2-3
V: TRBV14
D: TRBD1
DNA: TGTGCCAGCAGCTATGACAGGGTAACGTCCGATACGCAGTATTTT
CDR3: CASSYDRVTSDTQYF

size: NA
J: TRBJ1-1
V: TRBV28
D: NA
DNA: TGTGCCAGCAGTGTTTGGGGCGGATTAGACACTGAAGCTTTCTTT
CDR3: CASSVWGGLDTEAFF

size: NA
J: TRBJ2-7
V: TRBV6-1
D: NA
DNA: TGTGCCAGCAGTGAAGGCAGTTCCTACGAGCAGTACTTC
CDR3: CASSEGSSYEQYF

size: once
J: TRBJ1-2
V: TRBV30
D: TRBD1
DNA: TGTGCCTGGAGTGAGGTTACAGGGGGCTATGGCTACACCTTC
CDR3: CAWSEVTGGYGYTF

size: once
J: TRBJ2-1
V: TRBV18
D: TRBD2
DNA: TGTGCCAGCTCGACTGCTAGCGGCGACAATGAGCAGTTCTTC
CDR3: CASSTASGDNEQFF

size: NA
J: TRBJ1-5
V: TRBV2
D: NA
DNA: TGTGCCAGCAGGGAACAGGGAGAGGGGCCCCAGCATTTT
CDR3: CASREQGEGPQHF

size: NA
J: TRBJ1-2
V: TRBV5-4
D: TRBD1
DNA: TGTGCCAGCAGCTCTTACCCCTCCGGGACAGGGGGAGGCTATGGCTACACCTTC
CDR3: CASSSYPSGTGGGYGYTF

size: NA
J: TRBJ1-1
V: TRBV7-2
D: TRBD1
DNA: TGTGCCAGCAGCTTGGGCCCGGGACAGGGGTACTTCCCGAACACTGAAGCTTTCTTT
CDR3: CASSLGPGQGYFPNTEAFF

size: NA
J: TRBJ1-5
V: TRBV19
D: NA
DNA: TGTGCCAGTAGTATGACAGTGAATCAGCCCCAGCATTTT
CDR3: CASSMTVNQPQHF

size: NA
J: TRBJ2-7
V: TRBV14
D: NA
DNA: TGTGCCAGCAGCTTCCGGGGAGATAGCTCCGAGCAGTACTTC
CDR3: CASSFRGDSSEQYF

size: NA
J: TRBJ2-7
V: TRBV9
D: NA
DNA: TGTGCCAGCAGCAGACGAGACTCCTACGAGCAGTACTTC
CDR3: CASSRRDSYEQYF

size: NA
J: TRBJ1-1
V: TRBV2
D: NA
DNA: TGTGCCAGCAGGCGGGGACGGGAGAACACTGAAGCTTTCTTT
CDR3: CASRRGRENTEAFF